The entry that follows covers one T cell receptor beta chain sequence. The antigen is not known. The data were taken from a study of response to subunit inactivated influenza vaccine. Study results and caveats: A suggestion made by the authors is that each seasonal influenza vaccination recruits few new T cells.

TCRdb independently ran MiXCR on the RT-PCR reads; one entry per CDR3 protein. The sample has around 500,000 distinct CDR3 sequences; approximately 10% are singletons. The CDR3 runs to 15 residues. Germline CDR1 reads SGHKS; CDR2 reads YYEKEE (reference sequence). Trimming cost V 0 bases and J 10 bases; bases outside gene matches: 12. This specimen consisted of PBMCs from blood, obtained roughly 46 days after vaccination. This TCR was sampled from a man in his fifties or sixties who received an inactivated influenza vaccine. The rearrangement joins TRBV5-5 to TRBJ1-2; TRBD1 agrees at 7 bases. CDR3 loop: CASSLALETGIDYTF. As DNA, the CDR3 is TGTGCCAGCAGCTTGGCCTTGGAGACAGGGATAGACTACACCTTC.